This T cell receptor (beta chain) stems from a study of shared clonotypes between healthy human individuals. About the research overall: The plates for each donor numbered three CD4 naive, three CD4 memory, two CD8 naive and one CD8 memory.

Naive CD8 cells comprised CD45RO-negative, CCR7-positively selected cells, excluding terminally differentiated effector memory CD45RA+ cells. This clone was found a few times. As yet, its antigen is unknown. Broader study findings: Large sequencing depth failed to make sorted-subset sequencing complete, rarefaction showed. The study found lower generation probabilities in non-shared clonotypes than in those shared by all four donors.

Across several immunoSEQ plates, the genomic DNA of each subset was split evenly. The assay was immunoSEQ multiplex PCR, and TCRdb's table has in-frame clones only and misses some. The repertoire consists of about 580,000 clones, with roughly 98% occurring once and the leading ten covering 0.3%. The V gene lost 3 bases and the J gene lost 3 bases, with 0 bases spanning the gap. Germline values: CDR1 SNHLY, CDR2 FYNNEI. CDR3 length: 10 amino acids. Sequenced sample: naive CD8+ T cells sorted from blood. The sequence came from a man in his thirties or forties in good health. V is TRBV2 and J is TRBJ2-7, with D unclear. In DNA, the CDR3 is TGTGCCAGCAGTGACTACGAGCAGTACTTC. It codes for CASSDYEQYF.